This T cell receptor beta chain was sequenced during a study of blood T cell repertoires in COVID-19. Study-wide background: Spain, Italy and the United States supplied samples that represented acute and convalescent COVID-19. Nucleic acid was either cDNA or gDNA, and it came from T cells, B-cell-depleted T cells, or PBMCs.

Sequencing was performed with immunoSEQ multiplex PCR; in TCRdb, only in-frame clones are kept and a portion is missing. The sample has a few hundred thousand clones; 88% are singletons. This clone was seen only once. Trimming removed 0 bases at V and 5 bases at J, with 20 bases between. Germline V gene lookup returns CDR1 SGDLS and CDR2 YYNGEE. This CDR3 is built from 17 residues. The chain is built from TRBV9 and TRBJ1-2, with a weak D call TRBD1 (5 bases). The source of this sequence is a woman in her thirties who had recovered from COVID-19. The sample comprised PBMCs or T cells enriched from blood (not recorded which). Here the CDR3 DNA reads TGTGCCAGCAGCGTAGCGACGAGCGGGGCAGGCAAATATGGCTACACCTTC. Translated: CASSVATSGAGKYGYTF.